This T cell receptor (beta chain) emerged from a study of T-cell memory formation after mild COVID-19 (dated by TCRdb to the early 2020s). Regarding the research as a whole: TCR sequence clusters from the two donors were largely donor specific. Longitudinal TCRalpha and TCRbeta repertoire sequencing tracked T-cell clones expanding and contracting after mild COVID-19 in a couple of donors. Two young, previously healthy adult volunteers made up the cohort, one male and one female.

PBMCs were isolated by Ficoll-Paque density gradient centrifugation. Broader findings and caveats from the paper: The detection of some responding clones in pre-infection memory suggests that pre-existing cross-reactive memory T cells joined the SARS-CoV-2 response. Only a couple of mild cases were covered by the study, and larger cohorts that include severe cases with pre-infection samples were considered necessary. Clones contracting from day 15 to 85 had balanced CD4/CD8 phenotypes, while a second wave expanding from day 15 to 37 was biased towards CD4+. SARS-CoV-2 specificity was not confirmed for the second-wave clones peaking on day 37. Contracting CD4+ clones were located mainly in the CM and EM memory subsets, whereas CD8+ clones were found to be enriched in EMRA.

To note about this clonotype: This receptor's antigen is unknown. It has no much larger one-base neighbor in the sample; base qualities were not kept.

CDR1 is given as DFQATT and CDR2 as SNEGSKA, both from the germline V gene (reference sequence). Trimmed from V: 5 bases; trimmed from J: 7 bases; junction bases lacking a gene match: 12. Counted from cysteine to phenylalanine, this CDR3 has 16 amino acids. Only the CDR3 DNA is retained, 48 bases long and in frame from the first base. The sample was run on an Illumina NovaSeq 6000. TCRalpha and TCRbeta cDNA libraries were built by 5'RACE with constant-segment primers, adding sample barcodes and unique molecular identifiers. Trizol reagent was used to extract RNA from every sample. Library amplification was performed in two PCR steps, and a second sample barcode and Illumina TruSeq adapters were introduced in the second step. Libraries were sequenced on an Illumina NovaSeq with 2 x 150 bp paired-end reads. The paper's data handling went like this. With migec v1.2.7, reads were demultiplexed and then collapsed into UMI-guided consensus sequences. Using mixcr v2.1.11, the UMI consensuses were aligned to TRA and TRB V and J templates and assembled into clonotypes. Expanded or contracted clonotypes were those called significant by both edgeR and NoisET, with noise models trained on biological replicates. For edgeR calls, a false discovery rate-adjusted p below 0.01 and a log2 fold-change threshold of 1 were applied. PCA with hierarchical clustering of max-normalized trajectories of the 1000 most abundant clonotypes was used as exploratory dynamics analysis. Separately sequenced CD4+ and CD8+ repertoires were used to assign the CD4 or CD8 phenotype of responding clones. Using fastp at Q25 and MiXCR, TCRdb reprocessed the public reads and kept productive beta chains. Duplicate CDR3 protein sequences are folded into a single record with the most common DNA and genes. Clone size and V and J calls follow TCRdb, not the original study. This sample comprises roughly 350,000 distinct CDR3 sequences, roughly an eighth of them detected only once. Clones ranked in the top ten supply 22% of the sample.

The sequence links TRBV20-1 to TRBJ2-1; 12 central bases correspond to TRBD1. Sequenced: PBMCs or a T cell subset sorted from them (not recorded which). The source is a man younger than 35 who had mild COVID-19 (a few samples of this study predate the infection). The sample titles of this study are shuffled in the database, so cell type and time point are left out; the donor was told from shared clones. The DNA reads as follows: TGCAGTGCTTCCGGGACAGGGGGCCCTTTAGGAAATGAGCAGTTCTTC. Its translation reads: CSASGTGGPLGNEQFF.